Here is one T cell receptor beta chain with its context. Its antigen is not yet known. Base quality data are lacking; no much larger clone is found one base away. V was cut back by 0 bases and J by 5 bases, leaving a gap of 4 bases between them. The CDR3 runs 12 residues from the cysteine to the phenylalanine. Solely the CDR3 DNA is kept, with 36 bases framed from the first base. The germline V gene sets CDR1 to MNHEY and CDR2 to SVGEGT. Reading the label with the study, this specimen's time point is: baseline before first vaccination. The vaccinee samples were drawn from two UK trials, COV001 and COV002, one of which was a single-blind randomized controlled phase 2/3 trial testing AZD1222 (ChAdOx1 nCoV-19) in healthy adults. Trial participant PBMC samples were collected at day 0 and day 28 after the second dose for TCRbeta chain sequencing. The data stem from a study of T cell responses to AZD1222 COVID-19 vaccine (dated by TCRdb to the early 2020s). For the wider study: AZD1222 recipients given second doses at about 4 weeks or at about 12 weeks were pooled, since spike-specific TCR depth and breadth were not found to differ between the two schedules. TCR sequencing covered over 230 trial participants: 200 to 220 given two doses of AZD1222 and 26 given two doses of MenACWY control vaccine. Trial participants were enrolled by age into subgroups of 18-55, 56-69 and 70-plus years, and around 150, 28 and 57 TCR-sequenced participants, respectively, were included in these subgroups. The full study reports these points: Conclusions about previously exposed vaccinees are limited, since just a handful of AZD1222 recipients were seropositive for SARS-CoV-2 at baseline. No day 14 peak-response samples were available, so repertoires were characterized only after the peak T cell response. Participants were mostly white British and included more females than males, and it was suggested by the authors that clonal diversity may have been underestimated. CD4 TCRs associated with the vaccine covered the entire spike protein, and the dominant responses were in regions 160-218 and 743-854. Reportedly, almost half of the unique spike-specific TCRs recognized epitopes lying outside the regions that are mutated in the B.1.351 and B.1.1.7 variants. After two AZD1222 doses, both the breadth and the depth of spike-specific TCRs were significantly higher than at day 0 and than in MenACWY recipients. In the small 56-69-year group, the increase in depth fell short of significance, most likely because of low power.

The CDR3 regions of human TCRbeta chains were analyzed by immunosequencing. The published analysis was carried out like this. TCRs in the repertoires were matched against a reference library of SARS-CoV-2-specific TCRs that had been generated with the MIRA antigen-specificity platform. Breadth was defined as the fraction of unique TCRs that were SARS-CoV-2-associated. Depth was defined as the fraction of total T cells that were SARS-CoV-2-associated. Using the MIRA data, each spike-specific TCR was mapped to the spike region that the TCR reacts to and placed in a CD4 or CD8 class. Log10-transformed breadth and depth values were compared by one-way ANOVA with Sidak's multiple comparisons tests. This immuneACCESS table, as held by TCRdb, lists in-frame sequences with V and J called but not all clones. Of the missing ones, under half trace to an unresolved V gene in checked studies; the others have no known cause. V and J calls and clone size are those listed in that table; D and trimming were worked out from the DNA. For this sample the table gives about 67,000 clones, of which around 84% were detected only once. Roughly 20% of the sample comes from the top ten.

The specimen was peripheral blood, collected on day 0 of AZD1222 vaccination. The sequence derives from an adult in good health. The rearrangement joined TRBV6-2 or TRBV6-3 to TRBJ1-2; a confident D gene designation cannot be given. The CDR3 reads as follows: CASSYSGYGYTF. The DNA reads as follows: TGTGCCAGCAGTTACTCGGGATATGGCTACACCTTC.